A selection of T cell receptor beta chains follows, all from one sample in a study of shared clonotypes between healthy human individuals. Data came from immunoSEQ multiplex PCR; TCRdb stores just in-frame clones and leaves some out. The sample has about 490,000 clones, 76% seen once. Sequenced input: PBMCs. These receptors were taken from a woman between 40 and 50 years old in good health. Some clones in this sample may be carry-over from other donors' samples. Each CDR3 is given with its conserved first and last residue. The order of the fields is J gene, D gene, clone size, V gene, CDR3 protein, CDR3 DNA. The D gene is left open where the match is weak. The listing skips clone size in some rows; elsewhere it reads once, few, many or a size class.

J gene: TRBJ1-3; D gene: NA; clone size: NA; V gene: TRBV28; CDR3 protein: CASRATRVGNTIYF; CDR3 DNA: TGTGCCAGCAGGGCCACGAGAGTTGGAAACACCATATATTTT
J gene: TRBJ2-1; D gene: TRBD2; clone size: NA; V gene: TRBV5-1; CDR3 protein: CASSLASAGSYNEQFF; CDR3 DNA: TGCGCCAGCAGCTTAGCCTCAGCGGGGTCCTACAATGAGCAGTTCTTC
J gene: TRBJ1-2; D gene: NA; clone size: NA; V gene: TRBV19; CDR3 protein: CASSIIQRSGYTF; CDR3 DNA: TGTGCCAGTAGTATCATTCAGAGAAGTGGCTACACCTTC
J gene: TRBJ2-1; D gene: TRBD2; clone size: few; V gene: TRBV4-2; CDR3 protein: CASSALAGKADEQFF; CDR3 DNA: TGTGCCAGCAGCGCACTAGCGGGGAAGGCGGATGAGCAGTTCTTC
J gene: TRBJ2-7; D gene: TRBD2; clone size: NA; V gene: TRBV5-5; CDR3 protein: CASSAREGRYEQYF; CDR3 DNA: TGTGCCAGCAGCGCCAGGGAGGGGCGCTACGAGCAGTACTTC
J gene: TRBJ1-4; D gene: NA; clone size: NA; V gene: TRBV7-2; CDR3 protein: CASSLVGWDEKLFF; CDR3 DNA: TGTGCCAGCAGCTTAGTAGGTTGGGATGAAAAACTGTTTTTT
J gene: TRBJ2-7; D gene: NA; clone size: NA; V gene: TRBV28; CDR3 protein: CVSTLSQGGEQYF; CDR3 DNA: TGTGTCAGCACCCTGAGCCAGGGGGGCGAGCAGTACTTC
J gene: TRBJ2-7; D gene: NA; clone size: NA; V gene: TRBV7-9; CDR3 protein: CASSWGSGTHTYEQYF; CDR3 DNA: TGTGCCAGCAGCTGGGGGTCCGGGACACATACTTACGAGCAGTACTTC
J gene: TRBJ2-1; D gene: NA; clone size: NA; V gene: TRBV4-1; CDR3 protein: CASNPSHLPDSNSNEQFF; CDR3 DNA: TGCGCCAGCAACCCATCTCACCTACCGGACAGCAACTCTAATGAGCAGTTCTTC
J gene: TRBJ2-1; D gene: NA; clone size: few; V gene: TRBV19; CDR3 protein: CASSIEVWPYNEQFF; CDR3 DNA: TGTGCCAGTAGTATCGAGGTTTGGCCCTACAATGAGCAGTTCTTC